The 10 T cell receptor beta chains reported below all come from one sample, sequenced in a study of blood T cell repertoires in COVID-19. Assay used: immunoSEQ multiplex PCR; TCRdb lists only in-frame clones, some missing. This table holds 210,000 or so clones, over 75% found once. Material: peripheral blood. The receptors originated from a woman in her 40s with acute or convalescent COVID-19.

The rearrangement joins TRBV24-1 to TRBJ1-2; a possible D gene is TRBD1 (5 bases). In germline, CDR1 is KGHDR, CDR2 SFDVKD. V was pared by 4 bases and J by 4 bases, with 18 bases between. The CDR3 has 16 amino acids. CDR3: CATSDPGEGGAYGYTF. In DNA, the CDR3 is TGTGCCACCAGTGACCCAGGTGAGGGAGGGGCCTATGGCTACACCTTC.

The V gene is TRBV7-8, the J gene TRBJ1-2; the match to TRBD1 covers 8 bases. J gave up 6 bases and V 5 bases, and 8 bases lay outside the gene matches. Germline V gives CDR1 SGHVS, CDR2 FQNEAQ. The CDR3 sequence is 14 residues long. The CDR3 DNA follows: TGTGCCAGCAGCCCCGGGACAGGCCTCGATGGCTACACCTTC. Translated, it gives CASSPGTGLDGYTF. The full variable domain, its missing parts supplied by reference TRBV7-8 and TRBJ1-2, is GAGVSQSPRYKVAKRGQDVALRCDPISGHVSLFWYQQALGQGPEFLTYFQNEAQLDKSGLPSDRFFAERPEGSVSTLKIQRTQQEDSAVYLCASSPGTGLDGYTFGSGTRLTVV.

This sequence joins TRBV18 and TRBJ1-3; 10 bases align to TRBD1. The CDR3 runs to 15 residues. Germline V CDR1 and CDR2: KGHSH, LQKENI. V shed 0 bases and J 8 bases; nucleotides not matched to a gene: 4. The CDR3 region is CASSPPMGQGYTIYF. CDR3 DNA sequence: TGTGCCAGCTCACCACCGATGGGACAGGGGTACACCATATATTTT.

On this clone: The same CDR3 is also encoded by other DNA sequences in this sample. The chain recombines TRBV3-1 (or the pseudogene TRBV3-2) with TRBJ2-5; the match to TRBD2 covers 12 bases. CDR1 and CDR2 (germline): LGHDT, YNNKEL (reference sequence). CDR3 size: 16 residues. Trimming removed 0 bases from V and 7 bases from J; junction bases left unmatched: 6. The CDR3 nucleotides read TGTGCCAGCAGCCAAGAACTAGCGGGGGGCGGAGGGACCCAGTACTTC. As protein: CASSQELAGGGGTQYF.

V gene TRBV5-6 combines with J gene TRBJ1-2, with TRBD1 matching 7 bases. The germline CDR1 and CDR2 sequences are SGHDT and YYEEEE. The CDR3 loop spans 14 amino acids. V was clipped by 5 bases and J by 4 bases; unmatched bases: 8. The CDR3 sequence: CASRMTGLSYGYTF. As DNA, the CDR3 is TGTGCCAGCAGGATGACAGGGCTCAGCTATGGCTACACCTTC.

The chain links TRBV27 to TRBJ1-5, with 9 bases aligning to TRBD1. CDR1 and CDR2 from the germline V gene are MNHEY and SMNVEV (reference sequence). CDR3 size: 17 residues. J lost 3 bases, V lost 3 bases, and 9 bases had no gene match. The CDR3 bases are TGTGCCAGCAGTTTTTCCGGGACAGGGTTAGACAATCAGCCCCAGCATTTT. This gives the protein CASSFSGTGLDNQPQHF.

The chain is built from TRBV27 and TRBJ1-5, with D possibly being TRBD1 (6 bases). The length of the CDR3 is 15 residues. Trimming shortened V by 5 bases and J by 5 bases, and 16 bases separated the two germline ends. Looked up from germline, CDR1 is MNHEY and CDR2 is SMNVEV (reference sequence). The DNA of the CDR3 is TGTGCCAGCAGTCCGAGGGACATCGGTGATCAGCCCCAGCATTTT. Encoded protein: CASSPRDIGDQPQHF.

The CDR3 loop is CASSLRPGQGAGTEAFF. The CDR3 DNA reads TGTGCCAGCAGCTTGCGGCCGGGACAGGGGGCCGGCACTGAAGCTTTCTTT. V and J are TRBV5-5 and TRBJ1-1, with TRBD1 matching 12 bases. Per germline, CDR1 SGHKS and CDR2 YYEKEE (reference sequence). CDR3 length: 17 residues. The V gene end was trimmed by 1 base and the J gene end by 4 bases; junction bases not matched to a gene: 8.

This sequence joins TRBV4-2 and TRBJ2-1; D might be TRBD2 (6 bases). Germline V lookup: CDR1 LGHNA, CDR2 YNFKEQ. There are 12 residues in the CDR3. The V gene lost 0 bases and the J gene lost 15 bases, with 12 bases spanning the gap. The CDR3 sequence: CASSQDRGGLFF. Here the CDR3 DNA reads TGTGCCAGCAGCCAAGATAGGGGAGGCCTGTTCTTC.

The chain joins TRBV6-5 to TRBJ2-1; TRBD2 aligns across 12 bases. The V gene end was trimmed by 5 bases and the J gene end by 6 bases; junction bases not matched to a gene: 5. The CDR3 loop spans 15 amino acids. Germline CDR1 MNHEY, CDR2 SVGAGI. CDR3 sequence: CASSLTSGGLNEQFF. The CDR3 region has the DNA TGTGCCAGCAGTCTGACTAGCGGGGGCCTCAATGAGCAGTTCTTC.